The clone carrying this T cell receptor beta chain was picked up many times. Its cognate antigen is unknown. Time point described: persistent/refractory GD, antithyroid drugs over 5 years with positive TRAb. PBMC RNA was the source of the TCR library. Patients were enrolled at an endocrinology department in Xi'an, China. The sample is drawn from a study of regulatory T cells in long-lasting Graves disease. The overall study: Over 5 years of antithyroid drugs with positive TSH receptor antibodies was taken to mean persistent Graves' disease.

Building the TCR beta libraries relied on iRepertoire HTBI primers, and CDR3 regions underwent Arm-PCR. TCRdb itself ran the multiplex PCR reads through MiXCR, one entry per CDR3 protein. The sample has about 470,000 distinct CDR3 sequences, roughly 20% seen once. V lost 0 bases and J 3 bases, leaving 9 bases between the germline ends. This CDR3 region has 14 residues. Findings and caveats of the study: A greater number of public clonotypes (around 2,700) was shared by persistent patients than by new patients (roughly 880). Under persistent disease, TRBV28, TRBJ1-2 and TRBJ2-5 were used preferentially.

This chain links TRBV12-3 or TRBV12-4 with TRBJ2-7, with D unclear. Sequenced here: peripheral blood mononuclear cells (PBMCs), sampled when the disease was refractory, from a patient treated with antithyroid drugs. The receptor was isolated from a female donor with Graves disease. The CDR3 DNA is TGTGCCAGCAGTTTAGCTAGCCAGTACTACGAGCAGTACTTC. Amino acid sequence: CASSLASQYYEQYF.